This T cell receptor beta chain was documented in a study of CD8+ T cells in alopecia areata. Regarding treatment: oral pan-JAK inhibitor, 5-10 mg twice daily. Extraction of RNA preceded its reverse transcription into cDNA, which served as the sequencing template. The data were produced by immunoSEQ multiplex PCR, yet TCRdb's version contains in-frame clones alone and is incomplete. The sample includes around 180,000 clones, under 80% of them seen just once. This material consisted of CD4+ T cells sorted from blood, taken between weeks 49 and 50, from a patient treated with tofacitinib. The source of this sequence is a human donor with alopecia areata.

In nucleotides, the CDR3 is TGCGCCAGCAGTCGAGCGGGCGATACGCAGTATTTT. Residues: CASSRAGDTQYF. The chain carries TRBV4-1 and TRBJ2-3, with D possibly TRBD2 on 6 matching bases. Deletions cut 6 bases from V and 6 bases from J, with 10 bases between. CDR3 length equals 12 residues. Germline loops: CDR1 MGHRA, CDR2 YSYEKL.